The text below deals with one T cell receptor (beta chain). In this sample, this clonotype turned up a few times. The target of this receptor is not known. Qualities for individual bases were not recorded, and no much larger clone is one base off. The CDR3 numbers 14 residues from cysteine through phenylalanine. Solely the CDR3 DNA is kept, with 42 bases framed from the first base. Relative to germline, V is missing 3 bases and J is missing 3 bases, with 6 bases of the junction outside any gene match. CDR1 DFQATT and CDR2 SNEGSKA are derived from the germline V gene (reference sequence). These data belong to a study of blood T cells in healthy people across ages (dated by TCRdb to 2015 to 2017). With regard to the full study: In model experiments, roughly one uniquely barcoded TCR beta cDNA molecule per two T cells was captured by template switching. To avoid experimental bias, donors of different ages were spread randomly across the sequencing lanes. The study measured age-related changes in TCR beta repertoire diversity using deep sequencing normalized with unique cDNA molecular identifiers. The donors were split into four age groups: young (average about 16 years), middle-aged (39), aged (roughly 60) and long-lived (over 75). For two donors (one aged 18 to 30 and one aged 80 or older), the study analyzed two additional independent replicas of 1 million unique cDNA reads from the same blood draw.

What the authors observed across the whole study: Total diversity estimates from one million sequenced T cells were considered lower bounds and underestimates. The CMV infection status of donors was not known, potentially confounding age-related changes in expanded clonotypes. A strong correlation was found between observed TCR beta diversity and the percentage of naive T cells measured by flow cytometry. Compared with the aged group, the long-lived group had more naive CD4+ T cells, fewer expanded clones and increased TCR diversity, suggesting age selection. Because profiling used bulk unsorted PBMCs, naive and antigen-experienced compartments could not be compared conclusively. Observed TCR beta diversity per million T cells fell roughly linearly with age, and a significant reduction was already apparent by age roughly 40.

Systemically healthy Caucasian individuals from Russia, 35 to 40 in total and aged about 6 to 90 years, were included as donors. Ten milliliters of peripheral blood were collected from each donor into EDTA-treated Vacutainer tubes. PBMCs were isolated by Ficoll-Paque density-gradient centrifugation, with at least 7 million obtained per sample. Total RNA was extracted from PBMCs with Trizol reagent, with at least 6 micrograms obtained per sample. For every donor, flow cytometry on a PBMC aliquot measured the percentage of naive CD45RAhigh/CD27high T cells. The method behind the library was 5' RACE. The sample was run on an Illumina HiSeq 2500. A second roughly 6 to 11 cycle PCR used a sample-barcoded 5' primer and a J-beta primer mix. A template-switch 5' adaptor carrying 12 random nucleotides introduced a unique molecular identifier onto each TCR beta cDNA molecule. Each sample yielded at least 3 million CDR3-containing paired-end reads. The Mint cDNA synthesis kit, primed by a TRBC-specific oligonucleotide, was used to synthesize first-strand cDNA from all RNA. After uracil-DNA glycosylase treatment, a first 18-cycle PCR used universal primers M1SS and BC2_uni_R on all cDNA. Processing in the source paper ran as follows. For normalization, 1 million high-quality reads, each with a distinct molecular identifier, were randomly selected from each sample. Instead of being binned into consensus sequences, reads that shared molecular identifiers were thrown out. MiTCR, run with a Q25 quality threshold and the strictest error-elimination algorithm, handled CDR3 identification, clonotype clustering and error correction. A nonparametric unseen species model with Euler transformation was used to estimate lower-bound total TCR beta diversity. TCRdb redid the processing of the public reads, applying fastp at Q25 and MiXCR, and retained in-frame beta chains. Entries are consolidated by CDR3 protein sequence, retaining the most common genes and DNA. It is TCRdb's table, rather than the study itself, that gives the V and J calls and clone size. In this sample the table shows about 1 million distinct CDR3 sequences, 35% to 50% of which occur a single time. The top ten clones comprise approximately 17% of the sample.

The material sequenced was blood. The V gene is TRBV20-1 and the J gene is TRBJ2-7; the junction holds 9 bases that match TRBD1. The source is an older woman in good health. In nucleotides, the sequence is TGCAGTGCTAGGGGGGGACAGGGTGACTACGAGCAGTACTTC. Translated, it gives CSARGGQGDYEQYF.